This T cell receptor (beta chain) stems from a study of cytomegalovirus exposure and HLA in healthy donors (dated by TCRdb to the late 2010s). General notes on the study: A later analysis indicated that the 90 to 150 validation repertoires were generated on the platform also employed for the 700 or so repertoires of the first cohort. High-throughput TCR immunosequencing, statistical association of individual TCRs with disease status, and machine learning were combined to predict cytomegalovirus infection status. The study aimed to test whether signatures of past pathogen exposure could be identified by cataloging public T cell receptors. A separate validation cohort of about 110 different subjects was used in addition to the roughly 620-subject first cohort.

The library was made by the immunoSEQ multiplex PCR assay. The study's own analysis went as follows. A statistical classification framework was developed to diagnose cytomegalovirus status using the catalog of TCR beta chain sequences. The clones in this table, taken by TCRdb from immuneACCESS, are in-frame only. Not every clone is retained; where verified, under half of the shortfall comes from an unresolved V gene, and the cause of the rest is unknown. The DNA was the basis for D and trimming; V, J and clone size are from that table. This sample lists about 190,000 clones; approximately 84% were detected once. The leading ten clones occupy 2.8% of the sample. General findings and caveats noted by the study authors: The classifier was reported to diagnose cytomegalovirus status with high specificity and sensitivity in both the original cohort and the validation cohort. While some public TCRs were present in many individuals, most TCR sequences turned up only very rarely across donors. A later analysis had no HLA typing for the validation cohort, so co-occurrence there was scored across all 130 or so repertoires. The authors suggested that the approach could potentially be generalized to other disease states and immunological phenotypes. In the study, around 160 TCR beta chains were listed as associated with cytomegalovirus. In a later analysis, TCRs clustered in the first cohort were found to also tend to co-occur in the approximately 120 validation repertoires, with around 94% of cluster scores above 0. A few of the identified cytomegalovirus-associated TCR beta chains were confirmed in vitro to be specific for cytomegalovirus antigens.

The donors were included in the validation cohort of 120 subjects, a group kept apart from the roughly 700-subject first cohort. Trimming costs V 0 bases and J 6 bases, and their ends lie 15 bases apart. The CDR3 holds 15 amino acids from the cysteine to the phenylalanine. The entry retains the CDR3 DNA only, 45 bases that are in frame from base 1. According to the germline V gene, CDR1 reads SGHRS and CDR2 reads YFSETQ. On this clone: Its antigen has not been determined. No per-base quality is available; no much larger clone lies one base away.

The sequencing input was PBMCs. This TCR was sampled from a woman between 18 and 29 years old in good health and CMV-seropositive. In this chain, TRBV5-1 is recombined with TRBJ1-1, and perhaps TRBD1 as D gene, on 6 matching bases. The nucleotide sequence reads TGCGCCAGCAGCTTGGACAGGGCGTTGGGTGCTGAAGCTTTCTTT. This codes for CASSLDRALGAEAFF.